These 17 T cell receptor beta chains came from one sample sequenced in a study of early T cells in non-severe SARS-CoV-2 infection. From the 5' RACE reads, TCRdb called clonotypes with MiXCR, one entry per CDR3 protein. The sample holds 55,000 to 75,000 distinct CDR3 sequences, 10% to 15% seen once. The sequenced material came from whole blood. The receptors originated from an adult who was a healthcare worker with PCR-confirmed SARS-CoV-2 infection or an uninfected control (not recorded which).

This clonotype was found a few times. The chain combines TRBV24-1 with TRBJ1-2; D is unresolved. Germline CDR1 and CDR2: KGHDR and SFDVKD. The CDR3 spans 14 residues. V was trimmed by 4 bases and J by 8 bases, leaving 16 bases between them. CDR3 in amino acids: CATSEVTLARGYTF. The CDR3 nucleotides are TGTGCCACCAGTGAAGTTACTCTCGCGAGGGGCTACACCTTC.

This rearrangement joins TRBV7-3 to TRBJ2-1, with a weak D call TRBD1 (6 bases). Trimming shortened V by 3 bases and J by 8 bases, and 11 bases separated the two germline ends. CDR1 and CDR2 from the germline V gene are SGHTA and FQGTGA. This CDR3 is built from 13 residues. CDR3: CASSFGTPDEQFF. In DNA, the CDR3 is TGTGCCAGCAGCTTCGGGACACCAGATGAGCAGTTCTTC.

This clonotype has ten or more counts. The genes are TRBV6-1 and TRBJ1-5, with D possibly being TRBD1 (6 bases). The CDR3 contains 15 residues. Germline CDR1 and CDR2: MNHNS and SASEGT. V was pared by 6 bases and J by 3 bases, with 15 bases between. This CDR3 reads CASSSDRLLNQPQHF. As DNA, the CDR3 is TGTGCCAGCAGCTCTGACAGGCTTCTCAATCAGCCCCAGCATTTT.

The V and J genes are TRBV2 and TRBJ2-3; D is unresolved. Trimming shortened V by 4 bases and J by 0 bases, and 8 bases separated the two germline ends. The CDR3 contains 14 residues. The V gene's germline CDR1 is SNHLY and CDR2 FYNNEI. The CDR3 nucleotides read TGTGCCAGCAGTGCCGACTGGAGCACAGATACGCAGTATTTT. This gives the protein CASSADWSTDTQYF.

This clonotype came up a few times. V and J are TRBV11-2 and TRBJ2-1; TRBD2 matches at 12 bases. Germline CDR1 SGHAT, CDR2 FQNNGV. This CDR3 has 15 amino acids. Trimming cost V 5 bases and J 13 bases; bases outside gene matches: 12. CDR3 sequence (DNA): TGTGCCAGCAGCCTGGGGACTAGCGGGCCATCCCGTCAGTTCTTC. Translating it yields CASSLGTSGPSRQFF.

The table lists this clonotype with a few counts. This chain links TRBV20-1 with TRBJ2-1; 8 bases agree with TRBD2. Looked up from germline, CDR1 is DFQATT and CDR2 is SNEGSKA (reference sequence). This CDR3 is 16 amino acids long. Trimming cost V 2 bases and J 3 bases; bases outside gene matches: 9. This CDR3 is CSARYTLAESYNEQFF. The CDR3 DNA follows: TGCAGTGCTAGATACACACTAGCGGAGAGCTACAATGAGCAGTTCTTC.

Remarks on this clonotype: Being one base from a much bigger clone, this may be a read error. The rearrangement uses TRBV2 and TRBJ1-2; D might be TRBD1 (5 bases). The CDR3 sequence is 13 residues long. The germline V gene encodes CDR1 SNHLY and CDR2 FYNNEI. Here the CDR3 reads CASRTTANYGHTF. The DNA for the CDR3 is TGTGCCAGCAGAACGACAGCTAACTATGGCCACACCTTC.

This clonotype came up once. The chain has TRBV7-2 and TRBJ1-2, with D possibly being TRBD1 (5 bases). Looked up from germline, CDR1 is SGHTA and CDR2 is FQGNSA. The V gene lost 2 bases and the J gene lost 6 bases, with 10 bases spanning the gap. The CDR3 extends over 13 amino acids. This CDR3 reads CASSLRDGDGYTF. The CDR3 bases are TGTGCCAGCAGCTTACGGGACGGTGATGGCTACACCTTC.

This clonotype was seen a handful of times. CDR3 in amino acids: CASSTGRNTGELFF. The DNA for the CDR3 is TGTGCCAGCAGTACCGGGCGGAACACCGGGGAGCTGTTTTTT. The rearrangement uses TRBV12-3 or TRBV12-4 and TRBJ2-2; D remains ambiguous. V lost 5 bases to trimming and J lost 1 base, with 8 bases between them. This CDR3 has 14 amino acids.

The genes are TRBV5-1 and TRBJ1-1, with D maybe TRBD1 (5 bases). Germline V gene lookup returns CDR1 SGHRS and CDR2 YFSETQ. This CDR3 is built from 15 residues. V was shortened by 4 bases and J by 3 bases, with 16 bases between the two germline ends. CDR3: CASSLSGRRHTEAFF. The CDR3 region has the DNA TGCGCCAGCAGCCTATCGGGACGGAGGCACACTGAAGCTTTCTTT.

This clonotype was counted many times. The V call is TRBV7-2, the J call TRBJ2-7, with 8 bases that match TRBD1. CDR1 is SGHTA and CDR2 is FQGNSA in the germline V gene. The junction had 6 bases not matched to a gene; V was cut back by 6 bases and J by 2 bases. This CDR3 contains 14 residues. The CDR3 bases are TGTGCCAGCAGTTCCCAGGGGGCTCCCTACGAGCAGTACTTC. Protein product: CASSSQGAPYEQYF.

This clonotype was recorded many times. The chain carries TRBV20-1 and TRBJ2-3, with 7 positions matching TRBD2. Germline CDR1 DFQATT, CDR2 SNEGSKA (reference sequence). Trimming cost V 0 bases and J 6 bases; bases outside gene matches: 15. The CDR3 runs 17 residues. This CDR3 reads CSARDSHVAGWDDTQYF. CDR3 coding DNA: TGCAGTGCTAGAGATAGTCACGTAGCGGGCTGGGATGATACGCAGTATTTT.

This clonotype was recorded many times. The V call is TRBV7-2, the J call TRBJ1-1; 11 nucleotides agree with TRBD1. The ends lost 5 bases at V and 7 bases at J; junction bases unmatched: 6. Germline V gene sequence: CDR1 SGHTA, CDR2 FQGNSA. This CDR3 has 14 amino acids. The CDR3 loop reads CASSPDRGRNEAFF. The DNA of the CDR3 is TGTGCCAGCAGCCCGGACAGGGGGCGAAATGAAGCTTTCTTT.

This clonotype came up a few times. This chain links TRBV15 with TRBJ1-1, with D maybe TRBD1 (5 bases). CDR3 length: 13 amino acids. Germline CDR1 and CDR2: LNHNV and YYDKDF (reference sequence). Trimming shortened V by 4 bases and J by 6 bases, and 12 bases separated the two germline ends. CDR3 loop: CATSTQRQSEAFF. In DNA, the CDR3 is TGTGCCACCAGCACCCAACGACAGTCTGAAGCTTTCTTT. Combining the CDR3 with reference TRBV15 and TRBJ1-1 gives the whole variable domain DAMVIQNPRYQVTQFGKPVTLSCSQTLNHNVMYWYQQKSSQAPKLLFHYYDKDFNNEADTPDNFQSRRPNTSFCFLDIRSPGLGDTAMYLCATSTQRQSEAFFGQGTRLTVV.

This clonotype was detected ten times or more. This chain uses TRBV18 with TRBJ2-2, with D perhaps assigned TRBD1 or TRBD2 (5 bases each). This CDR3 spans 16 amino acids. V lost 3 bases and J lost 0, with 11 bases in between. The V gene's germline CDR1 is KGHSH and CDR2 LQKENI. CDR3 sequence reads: CASSPTGTANTGELFF. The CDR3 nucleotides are TGTGCCAGCTCACCCACCGGGACGGCGAACACCGGGGAGCTGTTTTTT.

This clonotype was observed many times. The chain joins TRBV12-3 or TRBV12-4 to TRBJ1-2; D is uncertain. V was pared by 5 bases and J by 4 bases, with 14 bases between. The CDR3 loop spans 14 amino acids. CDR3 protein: CASSPQALPYGYTF. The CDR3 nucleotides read TGTGCCAGCAGTCCCCAGGCCCTTCCCTATGGCTACACCTTC.

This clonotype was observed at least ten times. The CDR3: CASSLAGAGYMNTEAFF. The CDR3 bases are TGTGCCAGCAGCTTAGCGGGGGCCGGGTACATGAACACTGAAGCTTTCTTT. The chain employs TRBV7-8 and TRBJ1-1; possibly TRBD1 for D (6 bases). Trimming removed 0 bases at V and 0 bases at J, with 14 bases between. The germline CDR1 and CDR2 sequences are SGHVS and FQNEAQ. This CDR3 comprises 17 residues.